These T cell receptor beta chains were read from a single sample in a study of cytomegalovirus exposure and HLA in healthy donors. Sequencing was performed with immunoSEQ multiplex PCR; in TCRdb, only in-frame clones are kept and a portion is missing. The sample includes 35,000 to 50,000 clones. Input material: PBMCs. Receptors were obtained from a male donor in good health and CMV-seronegative. The CDR3 runs from the conserved cysteine through the conserved F or W. The D gene is left open where the match is weak. Expanded clones get a size class; other rows say once, few or many, or leave the size out.

v_gene	abundance	len	j_gene	d_gene	CDR3aa	CDR3nt
TRBV5-1	-	13	TRBJ2-5	-	CASSFPGAETQYF	TGCGCCAGCAGCTTCCCAGGGGCAGAGACCCAGTACTTC
TRBV19	-	14	TRBJ1-4	-	CAASPGAINEKLFF	TGTGCCGCCAGCCCAGGGGCGATTAATGAAAAACTGTTTTTT
TRBV19	-	14	TRBJ2-2	TRBD2	CAGSGAGGTGELFF	TGTGCCGGCAGTGGAGCGGGAGGTACCGGGGAGCTGTTTTTT
TRBV9	-	14	TRBJ2-7	-	CASSVGPGDYEQYF	TGTGCCAGCAGCGTAGGACCAGGGGACTACGAGCAGTACTTC
TRBV4-1	-	18	TRBJ1-3	-	CALSQDRLRQRTGNTIYF	TGCGCCCTCAGCCAAGATAGGCTCCGGCAGCGGACTGGAAACACCATATATTTT
TRBV10-2	-	13	TRBJ1-4	-	CASRQGGNEKLFF	TGCGCCAGCAGACAGGGCGGGAATGAAAAACTGTTTTTT
TRBV11-2	-	13	TRBJ1-2	-	CASSLEGARGYTF	TGTGCCAGCAGCTTAGAGGGGGCGCGTGGCTACACCTTC
TRBV19	-	12	TRBJ1-2	TRBD1	CASTTDRGGYTF	TGTGCCAGTACCACGGACAGGGGGGGCTACACCTTC
TRBV19	-	13	TRBJ2-5	-	CASGVLYQETQYF	TGTGCCAGTGGAGTTTTGTACCAAGAGACCCAGTACTTC
TRBV11-2	-	14	TRBJ1-4	TRBD1	CASSRGQLNEKLFF	TGTGCCAGCAGCCGGGGACAGCTTAATGAAAAACTGTTTTTT
TRBV5-5	-	15	TRBJ2-4	TRBD2	CASSFVLAVKNIQYF	TGTGCCAGCAGCTTTGTCCTAGCGGTTAAAAACATTCAGTACTTC
TRBV9	-	15	TRBJ1-2	TRBD1	CASSVDDSRTGRVTF	TGTGCCAGCAGCGTAGATGATTCCCGGACAGGCCGAGTTACCTTC
TRBV7-9	-	15	TRBJ2-3	-	CASSLDGRGADTQYF	TGTGCCAGCAGCTTAGACGGCAGGGGGGCAGATACGCAGTATTTT
TRBV7-2	-	17	TRBJ1-3	-	CASSQKSGGVSGNTIYF	TGTGCCAGCAGCCAAAAGTCGGGGGGAGTCTCTGGAAACACCATATATTTT
TRBV6-1	-	14	TRBJ2-3	-	CASSDRDFLDTQYF	TGTGCCAGCAGTGACCGGGACTTTTTGGATACGCAGTATTTT
TRBV28	-	13	TRBJ2-5	-	CASSPPDRISQYF	TGTGCCAGCAGTCCCCCCGACAGGATCTCCCAGTACTTC
TRBV6-5	-	12	TRBJ2-2	-	CASRQGDGELFF	TGTGCCAGCAGACAGGGTGACGGGGAGCTGTTTTTT
TRBV27	-	14	TRBJ1-5	-	CASSLAGNNQPQHF	TGTGCCAGCAGTCTCGCCGGGAACAATCAGCCCCAGCATTTT
TRBV6-5	-	13	TRBJ1-6	-	CASSRTDNSPLHF	TGTGCCAGCAGCAGGACAGATAATTCACCCCTCCACTTT
TRBV7-9	-	15	TRBJ1-4	-	CASSSVEGANEKLFF	TGTGCCAGCAGCTCGGTGGAGGGAGCTAATGAAAAACTGTTTTTT
TRBV4-3	-	15	TRBJ2-1	TRBD2	CASSRGASGNNEQFF	TGCGCCAGCAGCCGGGGCGCTAGCGGCAACAATGAGCAGTTCTTC
TRBV27	-	13	TRBJ2-1	-	CASGSSSYNEQFF	TGTGCCAGCGGTTCTAGCTCCTACAATGAGCAGTTCTTC
TRBV5-6	-	16	TRBJ2-3	TRBD2	CASSFYSAGDVDTQYF	TGTGCCAGCAGCTTTTATTCGGCGGGGGACGTAGATACGCAGTATTTT
TRBV13	-	15	TRBJ2-1	TRBD2	CASSLWGGGDNEQFF	TGTGCCAGCAGCCTTTGGGGCGGGGGAGACAATGAGCAGTTCTTC
TRBV18	-	14	TRBJ1-4	-	CASSLQSGREKLFF	TGTGCCAGCTCACTTCAGTCAGGAAGGGAAAAACTGTTTTTT
TRBV11-3	-	14	TRBJ2-2	-	CASSYSTNTGELFF	TGTGCCAGCAGCTACAGTACGAACACCGGGGAGCTGTTTTTT
TRBV18	-	14	TRBJ1-1	TRBD1	CASSQTGANTEAFF	TGTGCCAGCTCCCAAACAGGGGCGAACACTGAAGCTTTCTTT
TRBV30	-	16	TRBJ2-6	TRBD2	CACDSGTNSGANVLTF	TGTGCCTGTGATAGCGGGACCAACTCTGGGGCCAACGTCCTGACTTTC
TRBV7-2	-	15	TRBJ2-5	TRBD1	CASSLGDRDRETQYF	TGTGCCAGCAGCTTAGGGGACAGGGATAGGGAGACCCAGTACTTC
TRBV6-1	-	14	TRBJ1-3	-	CATERGSSGNTIYF	TGTGCCACCGAAAGGGGGTCCTCTGGAAACACCATATATTTT
TRBV7-2	-	15	TRBJ2-3	-	CASSLVPRGIDTQYF	TGTGCCAGCAGCTTAGTCCCGCGGGGAATAGATACGCAGTATTTT
TRBV4-2	-	16	TRBJ2-1	TRBD2	CASSQDPGLADNEQFF	TGTGCCAGCAGCCAAGATCCAGGGCTAGCGGACAATGAGCAGTTCTTC
TRBV7-9	-	14	TRBJ1-6	-	CASSFPTGAETLHF	TGTGCCAGCAGCTTTCCCACCGGAGCAGAGACCCTCCACTTT
TRBV5-8	-	15	TRBJ2-1	-	CASSPRGGAYNEQFF	TGTGCCAGCAGTCCCCGGGGCGGGGCCTACAATGAGCAGTTCTTC
TRBV30	-	14	TRBJ2-5	-	CAWSVGGQAKTQYF	TGTGCCTGGAGTGTAGGTGGGCAGGCCAAGACCCAGTACTTC
TRBV18	large	14	TRBJ2-7	-	CASSPRSGAYEQYF	TGTGCCAGCTCACCACGGTCCGGTGCCTACGAGCAGTACTTC
TRBV9	-	15	TRBJ2-7	TRBD2	CASSVLAAGEHEQYF	TGTGCCAGCAGCGTGCTCGCAGCGGGAGAGCACGAGCAGTACTTC
TRBV27	-	16	TRBJ2-7	TRBD2	CASSETLSGRGFEQYF	TGTGCCAGCAGTGAGACCCTAAGCGGGAGAGGGTTCGAGCAGTACTTC